This record looks at one T cell receptor (beta chain) sequence and its context. Patients in Seattle were enrolled during active infection, then followed longitudinally. This sample was included in a study of blood T cell repertoires in COVID-19. Study-level information: Samples representing acute and convalescent COVID-19 were sourced from the United States, Italy and Spain.

Methods used by the authors: Amplification with reference gene primers provided the estimates of nucleated cell counts. Clones were sequenced by immunoSEQ multiplex PCR, and TCRdb holds only the in-frame ones, with some missing. Clone size and V and J calls were adopted from that table, with D and trimming inferred from the DNA. Among approximately 200,000 clones, 84% were seen once, and the ten largest hold roughly a tenth. This CDR3 has 16 amino acids. The germline V gene encodes CDR1 MGHRA and CDR2 YSYEKL. Trimming removed 0 bases from V and 2 bases from J; junction bases left unmatched: 5. This sequence originates from a woman of 80 years or more with COVID-19, enrolled during active disease. The sequencing input was peripheral blood. This chain joins TRBV4-1 and TRBJ2-3, with TRBD2 matching 7 bases. The CDR3 DNA reads as TGCGCCAGCAGCCAAGAGGGGGGGTTCTACACAGATACGCAGTATTTT. Residues: CASSQEGGFYTDTQYF.